The rows below give T cell receptor beta chains drawn from one sample of a study of vaccination effects on CD4 cells after COVID-19. The method was immunoSEQ multiplex PCR; TCRdb's version includes in-frame clones alone and lacks a portion of them. The repertoire holds about 22,000 clones, with roughly 80% as singletons. These receptors have no identified antigens. Sequencing was performed on CD4+ T cells from PBMCs cultured with HCoV-NL63 spike peptides, taken before COVID-19 vaccination. Source of these receptors: a human donor who received a COVID-19 vaccine. Each CDR3 is given with its conserved first and last residue. D genes are given only for firm matches. Clone size is shown for a subset of rows, as once, few, many or a class of expanded clone.

>TRBD2|TRBJ2-1|TRBV7-2|NA
TGTGCCAGCAGCCCGGGACTAGTCAATGAGCAGTTCTTC
CASSPGLVNEQFF
>NA|TRBJ1-1|TRBV15|NA
TGTGCCACCAGCAGAGAGAGGGAAACTGAAGCTTTCTTT
CATSRERETEAFF
>NA|TRBJ2-7|TRBV7-6|NA
TGTGCCAGCAGCTTGGACGGGGGCAGGGACCACGAGCAGTACTTC
CASSLDGGRDHEQYF
>NA|TRBJ2-1|TRBV27|NA
TGTGCCAGCAGTTTAGGGCAGGGGGGATACAATGAGCAGTTCTTC
CASSLGQGGYNEQFF
>NA|TRBJ1-1|TRBV27|NA
TGTGCCAGCAGTTTTCAGGGGCCGGACACTGAAGCTTTCTTT
CASSFQGPDTEAFF
>NA|TRBJ1-2|TRBV19|few
TGTGCCAGTAGTAAGAGCTGGGTTTCGCAGGAGGGCTACACCTTC
CASSKSWVSQEGYTF
>NA|TRBJ1-3|TRBV6-5|NA
TGTGCCAGCAGAGGGGGTCCTGGAAACACCATATATTTT
CASRGGPGNTIYF
>TRBD1|TRBJ1-2|TRBV18|NA
TGTGCCAGCTCACCACTCCAGGGGGCGCAGGGCTATGGCTACACCTTC
CASSPLQGAQGYGYTF
>NA|TRBJ2-1|TRBV20-1|NA
TGCAGTGCTAGTGCTCTTGAGACTAGGGGTCGGAAGCAGTTCTTC
CSASALETRGRKQFF
>NA|TRBJ2-1|TRBV4-3|NA
TGCGCCAGCAGCCAAGATATGAACGGGGGGCCCAATGAGCAGTTCTTC
CASSQDMNGGPNEQFF
>NA|TRBJ1-5|TRBV5-1|NA
TGCGCCAGCAGCTTGAGCGGTAGGAATCAGCCCCAGCATTTT
CASSLSGRNQPQHF
>NA|TRBJ2-2|TRBV14|NA
TGTGCCAGCAGCCAAGGCGGGTTCCCTCTAACCGGGGAGCTGTTTTTT
CASSQGGFPLTGELFF
>TRBD1|TRBJ2-2|TRBV29-1|few
TGCAGCGTTCAGGGGGCCGGGGAGCTGTTTTTT
CSVQGAGELFF
>NA|TRBJ2-7|TRBV10-3|NA
TGTGCCATCAGTGGCTGGACAGTAAAGAAAGACGAGCAGTACTTC
CAISGWTVKKDEQYF
>NA|TRBJ2-1|TRBV15|NA
TGTGCCACCAGCTACAGTGCCTACAATGAGCAGTTCTTC
CATSYSAYNEQFF
>NA|TRBJ2-3|TRBV20-1|NA
TGCAGTGCTAGTTGGGGGACGGGCACAGATACGCAGTATTTT
CSASWGTGTDTQYF
>NA|TRBJ1-2|TRBV2|NA
TGTGCCAGCAGTGTCGCGGTCGACTATGGCTACACCTTC
CASSVAVDYGYTF
>TRBD1|TRBJ1-1|TRBV19|NA
TGTGCCAGTAGTGCCAGACACAGGGGGCGATTTACTGAAGCTTTCTTT
CASSARHRGRFTEAFF
>TRBD2|TRBJ2-7|TRBV29-1|NA
TGCAGCGCTTCCGACCCAGGACTAGCCTCCGAGCAGTACTTC
CSASDPGLASEQYF
>NA|TRBJ1-2|TRBV12-1|NA
TGTGCCAGCAGCTCAGGGACGTGGGGCTATGGCTACACCTTC
CASSSGTWGYGYTF
>TRBD1|TRBJ1-1|TRBV6-4|NA
TGTGCCAGCAGTCGGGACAGGGGGGCTACTGAAGCTTTCTTT
CASSRDRGATEAFF
>NA|TRBJ1-1|TRBV5-6|NA
TGTGCCAGCAGCTTGGGTTTCGGGGGGAACACTGAAGCTTTCTTT
CASSLGFGGNTEAFF
>NA|TRBJ2-7|TRBV12-5|NA
TGTGCTAGTGGTTCCTCCTTTCTCGAGCAGTACTTC
CASGSSFLEQYF
>TRBD2|TRBJ2-1|TRBV28|once
TGTGCCAGCAGTATCAGTGTTCTAGCGGGAGGCTACAATGAGCAGTTCTTC
CASSISVLAGGYNEQFF
>TRBD2|TRBJ2-7|TRBV10-3|NA
TGTGCCATCAGTGGGGGGGGTACCTACGAGCAGTACTTC
CAISGGGTYEQYF
>TRBD1|TRBJ1-1|TRBV5-1|NA
TGCGCCAGCAGCTTAGAACAGGGGAGGACTGAAGCTTTCTTT
CASSLEQGRTEAFF
>NA|TRBJ1-3|TRBV19|NA
TGTGCCAGTAGCCGGGACACTAGCTCTGGAAACACCATATATTTT
CASSRDTSSGNTIYF
>TRBD1|TRBJ1-2|TRBV5-8|few
TGTGCCAGCAGCTACAGAATCGGGACAGGGCGAGGCTACACCTTC
CASSYRIGTGRGYTF
>NA|TRBJ1-1|TRBV11-2|NA
TGTGCCAGCAGCGTCAGTCTCAAATACAGGAACCCGAACACTGAAGCTTTCTTT
CASSVSLKYRNPNTEAFF
>NA|TRBJ2-7|TRBV4-2|NA
TGTGCCAGCAGCCAAGATTGGTTAGCGGCAAGCTCCTACGAGCAGTACTTC
CASSQDWLAASSYEQYF
>TRBD2|TRBJ2-3|TRBV19|once
TGTGCCAGTAGTAGGACTAGCGGGAGCGCGAGCACAGATACGCAGTATTTT
CASSRTSGSASTDTQYF
>TRBD1|TRBJ2-5|TRBV5-1|NA
TGCGCCAGCACCTCCGGGACAGGGGGGCAAGAGACCCAGTACTTC
CASTSGTGGQETQYF